This T cell receptor (beta chain) was identified during a study of long-term antiretroviral therapy in people with HIV. Comments on this clone: The antigen is undetermined.

In the United States, treatment was given to all participants with HIV. Cryopreserved PBMC, at roughly 0.95-11 million per sample, were present before DNA extraction. Survey level was the resolution at which the v3.0 immunoSEQ assay ran. Assay: immunoSEQ multiplex PCR; the TCRdb copy retains only in-frame clones and omits some. The sample includes tens of thousands of clones, less than 90% of them seen just once. Whole-study findings and limits: Regardless of time point, clones expanded before ART dominated the repertoire. Upon ART, diversity increased but remained lower than transplant donor controls.

Germline CDR1 and CDR2: SGHVS and FNYEAQ. Trimming left V 1 base short and J 4 bases short, with 7 bases between. CDR3 length equals 13 residues. The chain joins TRBV7-6 to TRBJ1-2, with a possible D match to TRBD1 (6 bases). The sequences come from unsorted PBMCs, collected 1.9 years after starting antiretroviral therapy. The TCR comes from a woman in her forties or fifties with HIV. In DNA form, the CDR3 reads TGTGCCAGCAGCTTAGAACAGGGCTATGGCTACACCTTC. Translating it yields CASSLEQGYGYTF.